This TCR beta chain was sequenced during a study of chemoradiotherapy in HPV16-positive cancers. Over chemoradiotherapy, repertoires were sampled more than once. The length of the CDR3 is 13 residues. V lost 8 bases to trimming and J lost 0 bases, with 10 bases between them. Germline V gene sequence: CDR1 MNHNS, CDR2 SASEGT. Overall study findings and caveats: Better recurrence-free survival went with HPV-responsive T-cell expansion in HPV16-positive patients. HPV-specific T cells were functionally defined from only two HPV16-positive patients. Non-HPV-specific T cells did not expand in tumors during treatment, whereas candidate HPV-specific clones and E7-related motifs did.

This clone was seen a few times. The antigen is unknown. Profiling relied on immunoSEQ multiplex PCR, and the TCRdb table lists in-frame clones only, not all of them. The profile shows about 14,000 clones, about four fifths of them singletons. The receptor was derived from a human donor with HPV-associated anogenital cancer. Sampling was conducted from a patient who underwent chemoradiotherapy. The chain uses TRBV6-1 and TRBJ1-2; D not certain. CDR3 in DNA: TGTGCCAGCCCCGCAGGAGCTAACTATGGCTACACCTTC. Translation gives CASPAGANYGYTF.